These 28 T cell receptor beta chains came from one sample sequenced in a study of blood T cell repertoires in COVID-19. The assay was immunoSEQ multiplex PCR, and TCRdb's table has in-frame clones only and misses some. Of over 200,000 clones in the sample, 80% to 90% were seen once. Sequenced material: PBMCs or T cells enriched from blood (not recorded which). The receptor set was obtained from a woman aged 25 to 39 who had been exposed to COVID-19.

The CDR3 coding sequence is TGTGCCAGCAGCTTAGTCTTCAGTAAGTACGAGCAGTACTTC. Translating it yields CASSLVFSKYEQYF. The chain has TRBV7-2 and TRBJ2-7; no clear D. In germline, CDR1 is SGHTA, CDR2 FQGNSA. There are 14 residues in the CDR3. Trimming shortened V by 1 base and J by 4 bases, and 11 bases separated the two germline ends.

The chain carries TRBV3-1 (or the pseudogene TRBV3-2) and TRBJ1-2; 10 bases align to TRBD1. The CDR3 length is 15 residues. The germline gives CDR1 LGHDT, CDR2 YNNKEL (reference sequence). J gave up 8 bases and V 3 bases, and 9 bases lay outside the gene matches. This CDR3 is CASSQTGTGVGGYTF. The CDR3 coding sequence is TGTGCCAGCAGCCAGACCGGGACAGGGGTAGGGGGCTACACCTTC.

This rearrangement joins TRBV3-1 (or the pseudogene TRBV3-2) to TRBJ1-1; 8 bases line up with TRBD1. The germline gives CDR1 LGHDT, CDR2 YNNKEL (reference sequence). The ends lost 4 bases at V and 5 bases at J; junction bases unmatched: 3. The CDR3 has 13 amino acids. CDR3 DNA: TGTGCCAGCAGCCGACAGGGGTTAACTGAAGCTTTCTTT. This translates into CASSRQGLTEAFF.

The chain recombines TRBV18 with TRBJ1-2; no firm D call. The V end lost 3 bases, the J end lost 7 bases, and 12 bases lay between the germline ends. Germline loops: CDR1 KGHSH, CDR2 LQKENI. This CDR3 contains 13 residues. CDR3 loop: CASSPPGGSGYTF. The CDR3 DNA reads as TGTGCCAGCTCACCCCCGGGAGGCTCTGGCTACACCTTC.

This chain joins TRBV5-1 and TRBJ1-2; the D gene is possibly TRBD1 (5 bases). The germline V gene has CDR1 SGHRS and CDR2 YFSETQ. The V end lost 0 bases, the J end lost 2 bases, and 11 bases lay between the germline ends. CDR3 length: 15 residues. The CDR3 sequence is CASSLEPGRNYGYTF. The CDR3 DNA sequence: TGCGCCAGCAGCTTGGAGCCAGGGAGGAACTATGGCTACACCTTC.

The CDR3 DNA reads as TGTGCCTGGAACAGGGCGTCTAATGAAAAACTGTTTTTT. Its translation is CAWNRASNEKLFF. The chain has TRBV30 and TRBJ1-4, with a possible D match to TRBD1 (6 bases). Germline CDR1 reads GTSNPN; CDR2 reads SVGIG (reference sequence). The V and J ends lost 4 bases and 3 bases respectively, with 9 bases between them. The CDR3 totals 13 residues.

The chain uses TRBV7-8 and TRBJ2-3; 7 nucleotides agree with TRBD1. The V and J ends lost 3 bases and 0 bases, in that order; junction bases with no gene match: 9. The germline V gene has CDR1 SGHVS and CDR2 FQNEAQ. The CDR3 length is 17 residues. The CDR3 loop is CASSFDRAITSTDTQYF. CDR3 in DNA: TGTGCCAGCAGCTTCGACAGGGCCATAACTAGCACAGATACGCAGTATTTT.

The V and J genes are TRBV2 and TRBJ2-7; 9 bases match TRBD1. Germline V CDR1 and CDR2: SNHLY, FYNNEI. The length of the CDR3 is 13 residues. V shed 7 bases, J shed 3 bases, and the junction held 4 bases outside the gene matches. CDR3 sequence reads: CASTSDRGYEQYF. The CDR3 bases are TGTGCCAGCACATCGGACAGGGGCTACGAGCAGTACTTC.

This sequence joins TRBV9 and TRBJ2-1; the match to TRBD2 covers 8 bases. Germline-derived CDR1 and CDR2 are SGDLS and YYNGEE. V lost 4 bases, J lost 4 bases, and 10 bases stayed unmatched. The CDR3 totals 16 residues. The CDR3 reads CASSPRDLAGYNEQFF. The CDR3 coding sequence is TGTGCCAGCAGCCCACGGGACTTAGCGGGATACAATGAGCAGTTCTTC.

V usage is TRBV25-1 and J usage is TRBJ1-2, with TRBD1 matching 8 bases. There are 15 residues in the CDR3. V shed 8 bases and J 0 bases; nucleotides not matched to a gene: 8. The germline CDR1 and CDR2 sequences are MGHDK and SYGVNS. The CDR3 region has the DNA TGTGCCAGCCACAGACAGGGGCCCGCTAACTATGGCTACACCTTC. Translation gives CASHRQGPANYGYTF.

The V gene is TRBV28, the J gene TRBJ2-3; 13 positions agree with TRBD2. Unmatched junction bases numbered 5, after V lost 5 bases and J lost 3 bases. Germline loops: CDR1 MDHEN, CDR2 SYDVKM. The CDR3 is 16 amino acids. CDR3 protein: CASSAGTSGETDTQYF. CDR3 DNA sequence: TGTGCCAGCAGTGCGGGGACTAGCGGGGAGACAGATACGCAGTATTTT. The full variable domain, in which reference TRBV28 and TRBJ2-3 provide the parts outside the CDR3, is DVKVTQSSRYLVKRTGEKVFLECVQDMDHENMFWYRQDPGLGLRLIYFSYDVKMKEKGDIPEGYSVSREKKERFSLILESASTNQTSMYLCASSAGTSGETDTQYFGPGTRLTVL.

DNA of the CDR3: TGTGCCAGCAGCCATAACACAGATACGCAGTATTTT. This codes for CASSHNTDTQYF. This chain links TRBV3-1 (or the pseudogene TRBV3-2) with TRBJ2-3; D not resolved. V was cut by 3 bases and J by 2 bases, with 3 bases left in between. Germline CDR1 LGHDT, CDR2 YNNKEL (reference sequence). The CDR3 runs 12 residues.

The J gene is TRBJ1-3, the V gene TRBV29-1; maybe TRBD1 (6 bases). Germline lookup yields CDR1 SQVTM and CDR2 ANQGSEA. The CDR3 loop spans 13 amino acids. V was cut by 6 bases and J by 4 bases, with 13 bases left in between. The CDR3 DNA reads TGCAGCGTCCAGGGGTCTTCAGGAAACACCATATATTTT. Protein product: CSVQGSSGNTIYF.

The V gene is TRBV5-1, the J gene TRBJ2-6; D is ambiguous. V was trimmed by 6 bases and J by 0 bases, leaving 7 bases between them. The CDR3 is 14 amino acids. Germline V CDR1 and CDR2: SGHRS, YFSETQ. The CDR3 loop is CASTDTSGANVLTF. For the CDR3, the DNA is TGCGCCAGCACAGATACCTCTGGGGCCAACGTCCTGACTTTC.

This clone was recorded a few times. V usage is TRBV2 and J usage is TRBJ1-6; D may be TRBD1 (5 bases). V lost 6 bases to trimming and J lost 5 bases, with 8 bases between them. CDR3 length equals 13 residues. CDR1 and CDR2 (germline): SNHLY, FYNNEI. The CDR3 sequence is CASRQENNSPLHF. CDR3 nucleotide sequence: TGTGCCAGCAGACAGGAAAATAATTCACCCCTCCACTTT.

The chain joins TRBV4-2 to TRBJ2-1; TRBD2 might be the D (5 bases). This CDR3 contains 19 residues. In germline, CDR1 is LGHNA, CDR2 YNFKEQ. Trimming pared 0 bases from V and 0 bases from J, leaving 18 bases between. The DNA for the CDR3 is TGTGCCAGCAGCCAAGAGGCGGAAGCGCGGGTGCCCTCCTACAATGAGCAGTTCTTC. Protein sequence: CASSQEAEARVPSYNEQFF.

The chain joins TRBV27 to TRBJ2-1, with D maybe TRBD2 (5 bases). V shed 8 bases and J shed 4 bases, with 15 bases lying between them. CDR3 length: 14 amino acids. The germline CDR1 and CDR2 sequences are MNHEY and SMNVEV (reference sequence). The DNA for the CDR3 is TGTGCCAGCTCGTTTATGAGGGTTTACAATGAGCAGTTCTTC. This codes for CASSFMRVYNEQFF.

The rearrangement links TRBV6-1 to TRBJ1-3; D gene ambiguous. V lost 2 bases and J 4 bases, leaving 6 bases between the germline ends. Germline V gene data show CDR1 as MNHNS and CDR2 as SASEGT. The CDR3 runs to 13 residues. The CDR3 DNA is TGTGCCAGCAGTGAAATACAAGGAAACACCATATATTTT. Translation: CASSEIQGNTIYF.

This clone was picked up a small number of times. The chain is built from TRBV28 and TRBJ1-3; TRBD1 aligns across 9 bases. CDR1 and CDR2 (germline): MDHEN, SYDVKM. V lost 6 bases and J lost 4; bases outside the gene matches: 4. The CDR3 totals 14 residues. CDR3 sequence: CASRPGTGGNTIYF. The DNA of the CDR3 is TGTGCCAGCAGACCCGGGACAGGGGGAAACACCATATATTTT.

This chain connects TRBV27 to TRBJ2-7, with TRBD2 identical over 14 bases. Germline V gene sequence: CDR1 MNHEY, CDR2 SMNVEV (reference sequence). Unmatched junction bases numbered 1, after V lost 6 bases and J lost 3 bases. CDR3 size: 14 residues. CDR3 sequence: CASRGTSGGYEQYF. CDR3 bases: TGTGCCAGCAGGGGGACTAGCGGGGGCTACGAGCAGTACTTC.

This chain uses TRBV18 with TRBJ2-4, with TRBD1 identical over 9 bases. Unmatched junction bases numbered 9, after V lost 3 bases and J lost 0 bases. This CDR3 comprises 18 residues. The germline V gene encodes CDR1 KGHSH and CDR2 LQKENI. The CDR3 sequence: CASSPGITGGPAKNIQYF. CDR3 sequence (DNA): TGTGCCAGCTCACCCGGGATAACAGGGGGCCCAGCCAAAAACATTCAGTACTTC.

The chain combines TRBV30 with TRBJ1-4; 7 bases fit TRBD1. The CDR3 consists of 13 residues. Germline CDR1 and CDR2: GTSNPN and SVGIG (reference sequence). V shed 4 bases, J shed 1 base, and the junction held 0 bases outside the gene matches. The CDR3 DNA sequence: TGTGCCTGGACAGGGGGAACTAATGAAAAACTGTTTTTT. Its translation is CAWTGGTNEKLFF.

V is TRBV7-2 and J is TRBJ1-2; D is undetermined. Per the germline V gene, CDR1 is SGHTA and CDR2 is FQGNSA. The V and J ends lost 1 base and 7 bases respectively, with 13 bases between them. CDR3 length: 14 amino acids. The CDR3 sequence is CASSLVLGRAGYTF. The DNA of the CDR3 is TGTGCCAGCAGCTTAGTTCTAGGGAGGGCTGGCTACACCTTC.

The rearrangement links TRBV27 to TRBJ2-7; D possibly corresponds to TRBD2 (5 bases). Per germline, CDR1 MNHEY and CDR2 SMNVEV (reference sequence). The CDR3 loop spans 12 amino acids. V lost 4 bases, J lost 6 bases, and 10 bases lay in between. The CDR3, as DNA: TGTGCCAGCAGTTGGTCTCGGGGCGAGCAGTACTTC. The encoded protein is CASSWSRGEQYF.

The chain recombines TRBV5-1 with TRBJ1-1, with D possibly being TRBD1 (6 bases). This CDR3 is 16 amino acids long. The ends were cut back, 2 bases at V and 0 bases at J, with 14 bases in the middle. CDR1 and CDR2 from the germline V gene are SGHRS and YFSETQ. CDR3 DNA: TGCGCCAGCAGCTTACAGGGATTGGACATGAACACTGAAGCTTTCTTT. It codes for CASSLQGLDMNTEAFF.

Comments on this clone: At the DNA level, this CDR3 is encoded by other sequences in the same sample as well. The chain has TRBV9 and TRBJ2-7, with a weak D call TRBD1 (6 bases). V lost 2 bases and J 0 bases, leaving 9 bases between the germline ends. The CDR3 contains 14 residues. Germline lookup yields CDR1 SGDLS and CDR2 YYNGEE. CDR3 protein: CASSVGGDSYEQYF. DNA of the CDR3: TGTGCCAGCAGCGTTGGGGGCGACTCCTACGAGCAGTACTTC.

This clone showed up just once. This chain uses TRBV2 with TRBJ1-2; D possibly corresponds to TRBD1 (5 bases). The ends were cut back, 8 bases at V and 4 bases at J, with 11 bases in the middle. The germline V gene has CDR1 SNHLY and CDR2 FYNNEI. This CDR3 is built from 12 residues. CDR3 amino acids: CASVGLSYGYTF. The CDR3 DNA is TGTGCCAGCGTGGGACTCTCCTATGGCTACACCTTC.

The chain has TRBV30 and TRBJ1-5; tentative D call: TRBD1 (5 bases). The CDR3 runs 15 residues. V lost 1 base and J 0 bases, leaving 10 bases between the germline ends. The germline V gene has CDR1 GTSNPN and CDR2 SVGIG (reference sequence). The CDR3 DNA reads as TGTGCCTGGAGTGCCGGGGGTTATAGCAATCAGCCCCAGCATTTT. Translated: CAWSAGGYSNQPQHF.